These 26 T cell receptor beta chains share one sample of origin, sequenced in a study of T cell responses to AZD1222 COVID-19 vaccine (dated by TCRdb to about 2021). The time point label of this sample denotes: baseline before first vaccination. The library was generated by the immunoSEQ multiplex PCR assay. TCRdb provides this immuneACCESS table in a form limited to in-frame rearrangements. Some clones are lacking; in checked studies, under half of them reflect an unresolved V gene, and why the rest are absent is not known. This sample lists tens of thousands of clones; roughly 84% were detected once. The top ten clones comprise around an eighth of the sample. The input for sequencing was peripheral blood, taken on day 0 of AZD1222 vaccination. The receptors shown here come from an adult in good health.

This chain joins TRBV4-3 and TRBJ2-7, with 9 bases matching TRBD1. This CDR3 spans 20 amino acids. J lost 4 bases, V lost 3 bases, and 22 bases had no gene match. Germline CDR1 LGHNA, CDR2 YSLEER. CDR3 region: CASSQVTGTGLVPFVYEQYF. The CDR3 DNA reads TGCGCCAGCAGCCAGGTCACCGGGACAGGGTTGGTTCCCTTTGTATACGAGCAGTACTTC.

This chain connects TRBV27 to TRBJ1-6; D gene ambiguous. The ends were cut back, 7 bases at V and 9 bases at J, with 16 bases in the middle. Germline-derived CDR1 and CDR2 are MNHEY and SMNVEV (reference sequence). The CDR3 length is 14 residues. CDR3 nucleotides: TGTGCCAGCAATTCCCCGAATACTGGTTCACCCCTCCACTTT. Translation: CASNSPNTGSPLHF.

This rearrangement joins TRBV19 to TRBJ1-2; TRBD1 aligns across 9 bases. Trimming cost V 5 bases and J 4 bases; bases outside gene matches: 8. The CDR3 is 15 residues long. CDR1 is LNHDA, CDR2 SQIVND, per germline (reference sequence). CDR3 region: CASSSRGQGGYGYTF. CDR3 nucleotides: TGTGCCAGTAGTTCCCGGGGACAGGGCGGCTATGGCTACACCTTC.

A few counts support this clone. The V and J genes are TRBV12-3 or TRBV12-4 and TRBJ1-6; D not certain. The CDR3 consists of 11 residues. The V end was cut by 6 bases, the J end by 10 bases, with 7 bases between. The DNA for the CDR3 is TGTGCCAGCAGCGGAGGATCACCCCTCCACTTT. It translates to CASSGGSPLHF.

J is TRBJ2-5 and V is TRBV2, with D hard to call. Germline loops: CDR1 SNHLY, CDR2 FYNNEI. Trimming took off 4 bases at V and 5 bases at J, with 11 bases between the two ends. This CDR3 comprises 13 residues. The CDR3 protein is CASSAQKGETQYF. As DNA, the CDR3 is TGTGCCAGCAGTGCCCAGAAAGGGGAGACCCAGTACTTC.

V is TRBV6-2 or TRBV6-3 and J is TRBJ2-1, with D perhaps TRBD1 or TRBD2 (5 bases each). Germline CDR1 MNHEY, CDR2 SVGEGT. The CDR3 sequence is 19 residues long. V lost 2 bases and J lost 0, with 20 bases in between. This CDR3 reads CASSYPIGEGLSSYNEQFF. CDR3 bases: TGTGCCAGCAGTTACCCGATTGGCGAGGGGTTAAGCTCCTACAATGAGCAGTTCTTC.

The rearrangement joins TRBV6-1 to TRBJ1-5; 8 bases fit TRBD1. The CDR3 is 15 amino acids. The germline gives CDR1 MNHNS, CDR2 SASEGT. V lost 2 bases to trimming and J lost 7 bases; unmatched junction nucleotides: 7. DNA for the CDR3: TGTGCCAGCAGTGAATTCCGGACAGGGTACCAGCCCCAGCATTTT. It yields the protein CASSEFRTGYQPQHF.

J is TRBJ2-3 and V is TRBV4-1, with D possibly being TRBD2 (5 bases). V was pared by 0 bases and J by 7 bases, with 20 bases between. Germline V CDR1 and CDR2: MGHRA, YSYEKL. This CDR3 region has 17 residues. The CDR3: CASSQESPGSQMYTQYF. The DNA for the CDR3 is TGCGCCAGCAGCCAAGAAAGTCCGGGGAGCCAAATGTATACGCAGTATTTT.

This chain uses TRBV10-3 with TRBJ1-5; D is unclear. Germline V CDR1 and CDR2: ENHRY, SYGVKD. Trimming took off 10 bases at V and 0 bases at J, with 10 bases between the two ends. CDR3 length equals 13 residues. The CDR3 DNA reads as TGTGCCACTGGACTTCTTAGCAATCAGCCCCAGCATTTT. This encodes CATGLLSNQPQHF.

This chain links TRBV7-2 with TRBJ1-2, with D tentatively TRBD1 (5 bases). Looked up from germline, CDR1 is SGHTA and CDR2 is FQGNSA. The V end lost 1 base, the J end lost 2 bases, and 8 bases lay between the germline ends. The CDR3 contains 14 residues. CDR3 coding DNA: TGTGCCAGCAGCTTAGATCGACAGAACTATGGCTACACCTTC. This codes for CASSLDRQNYGYTF.

The chain has TRBV7-3 and TRBJ2-1; 9 bases fit TRBD2. V trimming: 5 bases; J trimming: 7 bases; junction bases outside the gene matches: 12. Germline V CDR1 and CDR2: SGHTA, FQGTGA. This CDR3 spans 16 amino acids. CDR3 protein: CASSPASGGPLNEQFF. CDR3 DNA: TGTGCCAGCAGCCCCGCCAGCGGGGGGCCGCTGAATGAGCAGTTCTTC. Supplemented by reference TRBV7-3 and TRBJ2-1, the full variable domain reads GAGVSQTPSNKVTEKGKYVELRCDPISGHTALYWYRQSLGQGPEFLIYFQGTGAADDSGLPNDRFFAVRPEGSVSTLKIQRTERGDSAVYLCASSPASGGPLNEQFFGPGTRLTVL.

The rearrangement links TRBV19 to TRBJ1-6; D is ambiguous. Germline V lookup: CDR1 LNHDA, CDR2 SQIVND (reference sequence). CDR3 size: 16 residues. The V and J ends lost 2 bases and 1 base respectively, with 9 bases between them. The CDR3 region has the DNA TGTGCCAGTAGTATACTGGACTATTCCTATAATTCACCCCTCCACTTT. This sequence encodes CASSILDYSYNSPLHF.

This clone has more than one count but fewer than ten. J is TRBJ2-2 and V is TRBV19; TRBD1 aligns across 8 bases. J gave up 3 bases and V 7 bases, and 10 bases lay outside the gene matches. CDR1 and CDR2 (germline): LNHDA, SQIVND (reference sequence). The CDR3 runs 16 residues. CDR3 DNA: TGTGCCAGTATCAACGGACAGGGTGCGTACACCGGGGAGCTGTTTTTT. Protein product: CASINGQGAYTGELFF. The full variable domain, with the rest looked up from reference TRBV19 and TRBJ2-2, is DGGITQSPKYLFRKEGQNVTLSCEQNLNHDAMYWYRQDPGQGLRLIYYSQIVNDFQKGDIAEGYSVSREKKESFPLTVTSAQKNPTAFYLCASINGQGAYTGELFFGEGSRLTVL.

This clone is a singleton in its sample. The chain uses TRBV6-2 or TRBV6-3 and TRBJ1-1; a weak D match, TRBD1 (5 bases). The germline CDR1 and CDR2 sequences are MNHEY and SVGEGT. This CDR3 has 13 amino acids. V lost 4 bases and J lost 4, with 10 bases in between. In DNA form, the CDR3 reads TGTGCCAGCAGTTCAGGGCGGGGCACTGAAGCTTTCTTT. This encodes CASSSGRGTEAFF.

The chain couples TRBV11-3 to TRBJ2-2, with D perhaps TRBD1 (6 bases). Germline CDR1 is SGHNT and CDR2 is YENEEA. Trimming pared 3 bases from V and 5 bases from J, leaving 16 bases between. This CDR3 comprises 16 residues. CDR3 loop: CASSFTGTQRTGELFF. Written as DNA, the CDR3 is TGTGCCAGCAGCTTTACCGGGACACAACGGACCGGGGAGCTGTTTTTT.

The V call is TRBV12-3 or TRBV12-4, the J call TRBJ1-6; D unclear. The CDR3 is 12 amino acids. V was clipped by 4 bases and J by 10 bases, with 8 bases between them. CDR3 residues: CASSSTHSPLHF. The CDR3 nucleotides are TGTGCCAGCAGTTCGACCCACTCACCCCTCCACTTT.

This chain uses TRBV19 with TRBJ2-5; D possibly corresponds to TRBD2 (5 bases). This CDR3 has 13 amino acids. V shed 5 bases and J shed 4 bases, with 11 bases lying between them. Germline assignment: CDR1 LNHDA and CDR2 SQIVND (reference sequence). In DNA form, the CDR3 reads TGTGCCAGTAGTTCCGGGGATACAGAGACCCAGTACTTC. It specifies CASSSGDTETQYF.

This chain's CDR3 is CASSVGASGNTIYF. The CDR3 DNA sequence: TGCGCCAGCAGCGTCGGGGCTTCTGGAAACACCATATATTTT. The chain carries TRBV5-1 and TRBJ1-3; maybe TRBD1 (5 bases). Germline assignment: CDR1 SGHRS and CDR2 YFSETQ. The CDR3 consists of 14 residues. V was cut by 4 bases and J by 1 base, with 9 bases left in between.

V and J are TRBV5-1 and TRBJ2-1; D possibly corresponds to TRBD1 (6 bases). The CDR3 length is 16 residues. V was shortened by 4 bases and J by 0 bases, with 14 bases between the two germline ends. Per germline, CDR1 SGHRS and CDR2 YFSETQ. CDR3 in DNA: TGCGCCAGCAGCCCCGAGGGGGTACGCTCCTACAATGAGCAGTTCTTC. Translating it yields CASSPEGVRSYNEQFF. The whole variable domain, remainder taken from reference TRBV5-1 and TRBJ2-1, is KAGVTQTPRYLIKTRGQQVTLSCSPISGHRSVSWYQQTPGQGLQFLFEYFSETQRNKGNFPGRFSGRQFSNSRSEMNVSTLELGDSALYLCASSPEGVRSYNEQFFGPGTRLTVL.

This clone was observed a single time. The chain couples TRBV29-1 to TRBJ1-2, with unresolved D. The germline gives CDR1 SQVTM, CDR2 ANQGSEA. The CDR3 has 11 residues. V shed 4 bases and J shed 7 bases, with 10 bases lying between them. The CDR3 coding sequence is TGCAGCGTTGGGTCCGGGGTTGGCTACACCTTC. Encoded protein: CSVGSGVGYTF.

The chain employs TRBV14 and TRBJ2-5; 10 nucleotides agree with TRBD1. Per germline, CDR1 SGHDN and CDR2 FVKESK. The CDR3 has 15 residues. With V trimmed by 4 bases and J by 5 bases, 7 bases remained unmatched. CDR3 loop: CASSPLTGGWETQYF. CDR3 in DNA: TGTGCCAGCAGCCCCTTGACAGGGGGCTGGGAGACCCAGTACTTC.

This clone appeared once. At one of its ends the junction is not consistent with the germline gene, which may arise from a read error. The chain uses TRBV6-5 and TRBJ1-1; D is possibly TRBD1 (6 bases). CDR1 is MNHEY and CDR2 is SVGAGI in the germline V gene. The CDR3 loop spans 13 amino acids. This CDR3 reads CASSYRDNPEAFF. The CDR3 coding sequence is TGTGCCAGCAGTTACAGGGACAACCCTGAGGCTTTCTTT.

This clone showed up just once. The chain combines TRBV13 with TRBJ1-2, with D uncertain. This CDR3 contains 15 residues. The germline V gene has CDR1 PRHDT and CDR2 FYEKMQ (reference sequence). V lost 4 bases and J lost 4, with 16 bases in between. CDR3 loop: CASSSLPGVGYGYTF. DNA for the CDR3: TGTGCCAGCAGCTCTCTACCCGGGGTAGGCTATGGCTACACCTTC.

The chain is built from TRBV6-2 or TRBV6-3 and TRBJ1-3; unclear D gene. There are 14 residues in the CDR3. Between the trimmed V and J ends, which lost 6 bases and 3 bases, there was a span of 12 bases. Germline CDR1 reads MNHEY; CDR2 reads SVGEGT. In nucleotides, the CDR3 is TGTGCCAGCAGCGTGGACCCGCTTGGAAACACCATATATTTT. Its protein product is CASSVDPLGNTIYF.

The V and J genes are TRBV13 and TRBJ1-3, with D unresolved. Trimming removed 2 bases from V and 9 bases from J, with 8 bases in between. The germline gives CDR1 PRHDT, CDR2 FYEKMQ (reference sequence). CDR3 size: 12 residues. CDR3: CASSLTSGTIYF. CDR3 in DNA: TGTGCCAGCAGCTTAACAAGCGGCACCATATATTTT.

The rearrangement joins TRBV6-5 to TRBJ1-1; possible D gene TRBD1, 5 bases. The CDR3 spans 15 residues. Germline values: CDR1 MNHEY, CDR2 SVGAGI. The V gene lost 5 bases and the J gene lost 0 bases, with 13 bases spanning the gap. The CDR3 DNA reads as TGTGCCAGCAGTACCGTGGGGGTCATGAACACTGAAGCTTTCTTT. Its translation is CASSTVGVMNTEAFF.